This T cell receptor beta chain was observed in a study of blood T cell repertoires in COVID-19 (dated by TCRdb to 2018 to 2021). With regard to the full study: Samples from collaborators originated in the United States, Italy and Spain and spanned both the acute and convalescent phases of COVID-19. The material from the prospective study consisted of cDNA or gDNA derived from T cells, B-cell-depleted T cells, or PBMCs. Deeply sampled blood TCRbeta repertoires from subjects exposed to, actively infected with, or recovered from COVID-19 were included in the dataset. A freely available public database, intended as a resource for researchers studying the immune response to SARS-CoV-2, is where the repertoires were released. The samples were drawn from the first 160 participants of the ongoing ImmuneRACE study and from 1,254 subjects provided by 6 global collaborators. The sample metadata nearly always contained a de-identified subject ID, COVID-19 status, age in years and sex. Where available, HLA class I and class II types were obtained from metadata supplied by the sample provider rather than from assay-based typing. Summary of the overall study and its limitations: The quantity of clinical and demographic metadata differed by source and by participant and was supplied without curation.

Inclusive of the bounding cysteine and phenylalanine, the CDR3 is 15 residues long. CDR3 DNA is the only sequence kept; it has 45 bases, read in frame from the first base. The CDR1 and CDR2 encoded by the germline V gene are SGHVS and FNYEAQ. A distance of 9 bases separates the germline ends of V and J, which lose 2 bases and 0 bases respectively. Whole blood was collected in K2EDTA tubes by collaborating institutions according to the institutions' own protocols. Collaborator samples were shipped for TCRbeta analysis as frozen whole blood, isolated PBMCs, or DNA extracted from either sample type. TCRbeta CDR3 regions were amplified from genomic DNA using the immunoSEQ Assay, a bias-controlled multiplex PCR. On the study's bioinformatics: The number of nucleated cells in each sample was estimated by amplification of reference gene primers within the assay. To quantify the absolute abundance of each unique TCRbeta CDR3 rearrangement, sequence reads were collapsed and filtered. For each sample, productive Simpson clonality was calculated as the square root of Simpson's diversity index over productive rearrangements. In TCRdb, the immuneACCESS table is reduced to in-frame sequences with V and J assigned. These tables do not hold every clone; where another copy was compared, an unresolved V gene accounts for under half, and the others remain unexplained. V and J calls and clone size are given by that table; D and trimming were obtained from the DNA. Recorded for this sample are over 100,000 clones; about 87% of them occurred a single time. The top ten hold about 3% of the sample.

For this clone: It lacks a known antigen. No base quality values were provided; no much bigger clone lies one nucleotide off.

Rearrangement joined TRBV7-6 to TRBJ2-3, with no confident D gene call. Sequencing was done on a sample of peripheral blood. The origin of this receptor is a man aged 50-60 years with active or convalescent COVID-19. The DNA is TGTGCCAGCAGCTTATTGGTAACAAGCACAGATACGCAGTATTTT. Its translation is CASSLLVTSTDTQYF.